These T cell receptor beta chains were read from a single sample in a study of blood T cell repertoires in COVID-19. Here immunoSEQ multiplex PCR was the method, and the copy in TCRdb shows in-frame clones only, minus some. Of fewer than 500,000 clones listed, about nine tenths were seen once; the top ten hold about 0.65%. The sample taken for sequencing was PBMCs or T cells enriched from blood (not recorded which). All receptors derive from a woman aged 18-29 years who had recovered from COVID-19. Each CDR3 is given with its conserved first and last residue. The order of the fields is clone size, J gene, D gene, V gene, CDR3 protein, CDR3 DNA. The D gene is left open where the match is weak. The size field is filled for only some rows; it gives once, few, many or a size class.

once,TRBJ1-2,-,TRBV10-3,CAITRDSNYGYTF,TGTGCCATCACTAGGGACTCTAACTATGGCTACACCTTC
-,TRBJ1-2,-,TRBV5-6,CASSLGDYGYTF,TGTGCCAGCAGCTTGGGAGACTATGGCTACACCTTC
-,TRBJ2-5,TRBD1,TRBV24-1,CATSDPGQGALGQETQYF,TGTGCCACCAGTGATCCAGGACAGGGGGCGCTTGGGCAAGAGACCCAGTACTTC
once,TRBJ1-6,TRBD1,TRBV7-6,CASSLEIRDRGDSPLHF,TGTGCCAGCAGCTTAGAAATCCGAGACAGGGGGGATTCACCCCTCCACTTT
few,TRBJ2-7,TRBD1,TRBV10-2,CASSQTGREQYF,TGCGCCAGCAGTCAGACAGGGCGGGAGCAGTACTTC
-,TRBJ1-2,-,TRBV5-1,CASSSPQLDYGYTF,TGCGCCAGCAGCTCCCCCCAGTTGGACTATGGCTACACCTTC
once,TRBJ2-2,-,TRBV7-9,CASSLDLAGALRDTGELFF,TGTGCCAGCAGCTTAGATCTGGCGGGGGCCTTGAGGGACACCGGGGAGCTGTTTTTT
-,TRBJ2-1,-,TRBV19,CASSMAGWNEQFF,TGTGCCAGTAGTATGGCAGGGTGGAATGAGCAGTTCTTC
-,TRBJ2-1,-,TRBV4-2,CASSQEGGPYNEQFF,TGTGCCAGCAGCCAAGAGGGGGGGCCCTACAATGAGCAGTTCTTC
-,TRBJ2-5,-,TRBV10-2,CASGRGAGETQYF,TGCGCCAGCGGGAGGGGGGCCGGGGAGACCCAGTACTTC
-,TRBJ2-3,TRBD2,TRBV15,CATSRDDGRGVPSGTDTQYF,TGTGCCACCAGCAGAGATGATGGGCGGGGGGTCCCCTCGGGCACAGATACGCAGTATTTT
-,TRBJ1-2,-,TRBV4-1,CASSPSAEYYGYTF,TGCGCCAGCAGCCCCTCCGCGGAATACTATGGCTACACCTTC
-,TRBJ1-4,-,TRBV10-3,CAISEKAGNEKLFF,TGTGCCATCAGTGAGAAGGCGGGGAATGAAAAACTGTTTTTT
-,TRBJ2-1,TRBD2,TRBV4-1,CASSPRVAGISYNEQFF,TGCGCCAGCAGCCCCCGGGTAGCGGGGATCTCCTACAATGAGCAGTTCTTC
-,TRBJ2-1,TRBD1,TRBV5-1,CASSQTPGTENNEQFF,TGCGCCAGCAGCCAAACACCCGGGACAGAGAACAATGAGCAGTTCTTC
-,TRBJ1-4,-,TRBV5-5,CASSLEGLGREKLFF,TGTGCCAGCAGCTTGGAAGGACTCGGACGTGAAAAACTGTTTTTT
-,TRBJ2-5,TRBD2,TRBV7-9,CASSQGGGAQETQYF,TGTGCCAGCAGCCAGGGCGGGGGGGCCCAAGAGACCCAGTACTTC
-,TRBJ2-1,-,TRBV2,CASSPTSFSYNEQFF,TGTGCCAGCAGTCCGACATCCTTCTCCTACAATGAGCAGTTCTTC
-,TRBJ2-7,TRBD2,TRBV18,CASSPPFGGAYEQYF,TGTGCCAGCTCACCACCGTTCGGGGGGGCCTACGAGCAGTACTTC
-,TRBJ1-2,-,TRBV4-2,CASSQEGRDYGYTF,TGTGCCAGCAGCCAAGAGGGCAGAGACTATGGCTACACCTTC
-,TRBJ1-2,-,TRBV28,CVGGTHYGYTF,TGTGTAGGAGGGACTCACTATGGCTACACCTTC
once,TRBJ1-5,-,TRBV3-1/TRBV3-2,CASSQDPGGSNQPQHF,TGTGCCAGCAGCCAAGATCCGGGTGGGAGCAATCAGCCCCAGCATTTT
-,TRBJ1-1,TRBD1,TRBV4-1,CASSQDPRDRVPHGAFF,TGCGCCAGCAGCCAAGATCCCCGGGACAGGGTCCCCCACGGAGCTTTCTTT
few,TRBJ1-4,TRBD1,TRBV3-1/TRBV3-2,CASSRRTGGNEKLFF,TGTGCCAGCAGCCGCCGGACAGGGGGAAATGAAAAACTGTTTTTT